This T cell receptor (beta chain) was sequenced during a study of T cell repertoires in cytomegalovirus infection (dated by TCRdb to about 2019). Context from the whole study: Recently identified HLA-C-restricted CMV epitopes, whose presentation resists viral immunomodulation, were targeted by peptide stimulations together with well-studied HLA-B-restricted epitopes. Because public TCR beta signatures pointed to carriage of CMV infection together with the matching HLA type, the HLA type of each donor mattered for the analysis. Paper-wide results and their limitations: The ex vivo response was dominated by HLA-C-restricted CMV-specific TCR beta clonotypes, and the single most frequent clonotype in two of eight donors was supplied by these HLA-C-restricted clonotypes. Cumulative frequency of public TCR beta family members discriminated carriers of CMV infection plus the relevant HLA type in this cohort and an independent approximately 350-donor cohort.

Sequencing took place on an Illumina HiSeq 1500. TCRdb ran its own pipeline on the public reads, namely fastp trimming at Q25 and MiXCR clone calling, and kept in-frame beta chains. Identical CDR3 protein sequences are pooled into one entry, listed with their most common genes and DNA. For this sample the table gives hundreds of thousands of distinct CDR3 sequences, of which 30% to 40% were detected only once. About an eighth of the sample rests with the top ten. Comment on this clonotype: Its target antigen remains unknown. It has no much larger one-base neighbor in the sample; base qualities were not kept.

Per the publication, the treatment or condition label means: in vitro stimulation with specific CMV peptide epitopes to enrich CMV-specific T cells. The V end gives up 2 bases and the J end 6 bases, leaving 7 bases in the junction not matched to a gene. CDR3 length: 17 amino acids, cysteine to phenylalanine. Only CDR3 DNA is held: 51 bases, read in frame from base 1. Looking up the germline V gene yields CDR1 SGDLS and CDR2 YYNGEE. The rearrangement combines TRBV9 with TRBJ2-2, with 13 middle bases fitting TRBD2. Material: cultured CD8+ T cells from PBMCs, obtained from culture after CMV antigen stimulation. The receptor's source is a human donor in good health (CMV status not recorded). Some clones in this sample may be carry-over from other donors' samples. The sequence in DNA is TGTGCCAGCAGCGTCGACTTGACTAGCGGGGGGTCCGGGGAGCTGTTTTTT. Translated, this is CASSVDLTSGGSGELFF.